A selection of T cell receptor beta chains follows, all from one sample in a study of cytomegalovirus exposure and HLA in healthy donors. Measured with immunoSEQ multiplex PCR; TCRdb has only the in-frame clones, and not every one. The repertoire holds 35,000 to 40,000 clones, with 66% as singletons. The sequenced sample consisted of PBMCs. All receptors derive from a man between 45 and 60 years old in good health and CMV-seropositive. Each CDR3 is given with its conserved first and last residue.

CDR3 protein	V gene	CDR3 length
CATSFGTLGEKLFF	TRBV15	14
CASSRRDLGGTEAFF	TRBV4-3	15
CASSGPSGSTDTQYF	TRBV25-1	15
CASSLVGGRGEQYF	TRBV7-6	14
CASSSSSGGTEAFF	TRBV6-5	14
CASMGQGAVGELFF	TRBV2	14
CASTQDRGYIQYF	TRBV11-2	13
CASSPSVSLPPTEAFF	TRBV18	16
CASSQDREKLFF	TRBV4-2	12
CASSDRVRAYEQYF	TRBV6-5	14
CSVDKDGQGGYEQYF	TRBV29-1	15
CASTGTALNTEAFF	TRBV19	14
CASSRDSQNEKLFF	TRBV7-2	14
CASSIRGQSGNTIYF	TRBV7-9	15
CASSLGAGVNTEAFF	TRBV7-6	15
CASSQEESGYGYTF	TRBV4-2	14
CASSLVGEKRGRRFKAFF	TRBV5-7	18
CASIPGQSMNTEAFF	TRBV5-6	15
CAWSVREGYTF	TRBV30	11
CASSGTGWSYEQYF	TRBV9	14
CASTQGGPGGTQYF	TRBV7-7	14
CASRPGASGLAEQFF	TRBV28	15
CASTRRQGENTEAFF	TRBV2	15
CASSAVLEASYEQYF	TRBV7-6	15
CAWSQTQGAYETQYF	TRBV30	15
CASTLGQNTGELFF	TRBV19	14
CAISGQEETQYF	TRBV10-3	12
CAWSRQGVHYGYTF	TRBV30	14
CASSYFGQGDEQYF	TRBV6-5	14